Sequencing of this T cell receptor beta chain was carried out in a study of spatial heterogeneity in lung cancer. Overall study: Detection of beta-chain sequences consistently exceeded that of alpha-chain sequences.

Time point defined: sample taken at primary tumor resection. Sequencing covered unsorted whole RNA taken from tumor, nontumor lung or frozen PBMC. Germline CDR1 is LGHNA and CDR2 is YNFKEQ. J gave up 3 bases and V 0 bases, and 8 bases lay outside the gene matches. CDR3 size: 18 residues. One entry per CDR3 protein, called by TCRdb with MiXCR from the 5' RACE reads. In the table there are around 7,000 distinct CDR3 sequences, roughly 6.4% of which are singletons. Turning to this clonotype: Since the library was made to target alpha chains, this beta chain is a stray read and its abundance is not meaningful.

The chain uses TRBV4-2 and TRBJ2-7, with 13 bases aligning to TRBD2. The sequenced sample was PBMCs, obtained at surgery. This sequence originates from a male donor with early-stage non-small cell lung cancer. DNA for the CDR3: TGTGCCAGCAGCCAAGAAAGGTGGGGGACTAGCGGGAACTACGAGCAGTACTTC. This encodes CASSQERWGTSGNYEQYF.